Listed here are 9 T cell receptor beta chains from one sample, sequenced in a study of T cells expressing NK-cell markers. No DNA is given; TCRdb re-called the 5' RACE reads and lists each CDR3 protein once. This sample's clone table lists around 380,000 distinct CDR3 sequences. Sequenced input: blood T cells: a sorted CD56 or NKG2C T cell subset, CD4+ or CD8+ T cells, or bulk PBMC T cells (not recorded which). These receptors were collected from a woman in her forties or fifties in good health.

This chain uses TRBV24-1 with TRBJ2-3; the D gene TCRdb calls, TRBD2, cannot be checked with no DNA. CDR3 length equals 15 residues. Looked up from germline, CDR1 is KGHDR and CDR2 is SFDVKD. This CDR3 is CATAPSGMGTDTQYF.

The chain uses TRBV24-1 and TRBJ2-7; TCRdb outputs TRBD1, but without DNA this stays unchecked. Germline V CDR1 and CDR2: KGHDR, SFDVKD. The CDR3 contains 14 residues. The CDR3 loop is CATSAGTGSYEQYF.

The V and J genes are TRBV20-1 and TRBJ2-5; TCRdb reports TRBD1, a call that lacks DNA to check it against. Germline V lookup: CDR1 DFQATT, CDR2 SNEGSKA (reference sequence). The CDR3 is 17 amino acids. The CDR3 loop reads CSAASGGQGAKFGTQYF.

V gene TRBV25-1 combines with J gene TRBJ1-2; without DNA, the TCRdb call of TRBD1 cannot be checked. The germline gives CDR1 MGHDK, CDR2 SYGVNS. The CDR3 is made up of 17 amino acids. The chain's CDR3 is CASSVRGTGTSLRGYTF.

The rearrangement uses TRBV27 and TRBJ2-1; the TCRdb call, TRBD2, lacks DNA for checking. CDR3 size: 15 residues. Germline-derived CDR1 and CDR2 are MNHEY and SMNVEV (reference sequence). CDR3 region: CASSRPGLAGERRFF.

The chain joins TRBV5-1 to TRBJ2-1; TCRdb's D call, TRBD2, is unchecked because there is no DNA. The CDR3 contains 16 residues. The germline V gene has CDR1 SGHRS and CDR2 YFSETQ. The CDR3 sequence: CASSSGGGRGYNEQFF.

This chain links TRBV12-3 or TRBV12-4 with TRBJ2-4; checking the TCRdb D call of TRBD1 is not possible without DNA. The CDR3 totals 14 residues. The CDR3 protein is CASSLTGPGDIQYF.

The rearrangement joins TRBV12-3 or TRBV12-4 to TRBJ2-2; lacking DNA, the TRBD2 call made by TCRdb goes unchecked. There are 16 residues in the CDR3. CDR3 sequence reads: CASSYRRASNTGELFF.

This rearrangement joins TRBV7-8 to TRBJ1-5; TCRdb gives TRBD1 as the D gene, but with no DNA this cannot be confirmed. Germline CDR1 SGHVS, CDR2 FQNEAQ. This CDR3 contains 15 residues. The CDR3 sequence is CASSTRGGSNQPQHF.